This TCR beta chain was found in a study of T-cell memory formation after mild COVID-19. Whole-study context: For the most part, TCR clusters were specific to one donor.

The CDR3 runs 13 residues. The germline V gene encodes CDR1 SGHTA and CDR2 FQGNSA. The V gene lost 5 bases and the J gene lost 7 bases, with 13 bases spanning the gap. One entry per CDR3 protein results from TCRdb running MiXCR on the 5' RACE reads. Counted here are hundreds of thousands of distinct CDR3 sequences, roughly 19% occurring once; the ten biggest clones make up 21%. With regard to this clonotype: Antigen: not known.

Study-wide results and limits: Second-wave clones with a day 37 peak had unconfirmed SARS-CoV-2 specificity.

Sequenced input: PBMCs or a T cell subset sorted from them (not recorded which). The chain links TRBV7-2 to TRBJ2-3; D possibly corresponds to TRBD2 (6 bases). This clonotype was obtained from a man aged 18 to 30 who had mild COVID-19 (a few samples of this study predate the infection). Cell type and time point are not known. The CDR3 region has the DNA TGTGCCAGCAGCCCATCGGCGGGATATACGCAGTATTTT. This translates into CASSPSAGYTQYF.